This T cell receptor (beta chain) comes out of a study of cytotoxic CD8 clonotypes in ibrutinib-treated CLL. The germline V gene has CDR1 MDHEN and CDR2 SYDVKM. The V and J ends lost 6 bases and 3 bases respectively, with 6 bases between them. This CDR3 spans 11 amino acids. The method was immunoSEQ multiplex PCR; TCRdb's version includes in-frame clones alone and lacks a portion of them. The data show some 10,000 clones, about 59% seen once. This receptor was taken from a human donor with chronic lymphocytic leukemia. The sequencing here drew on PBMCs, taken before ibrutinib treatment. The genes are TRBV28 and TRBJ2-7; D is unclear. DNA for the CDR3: TGTGCCAGCAGACTGGACTACGAGCAGTACTTC. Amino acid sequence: CASRLDYEQYF. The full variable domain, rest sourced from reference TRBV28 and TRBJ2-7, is DVKVTQSSRYLVKRTGEKVFLECVQDMDHENMFWYRQDPGLGLRLIYFSYDVKMKEKGDIPEGYSVSREKKERFSLILESASTNQTSMYLCASRLDYEQYFGPGTRLTVT.